The rows below give T cell receptor beta chains drawn from one sample of a study of blood T cell repertoires in COVID-19. The data were produced by immunoSEQ multiplex PCR, yet TCRdb's version contains in-frame clones alone and is incomplete. The table shows 70,000 or so clones, with about 86% occurring only once. Sequenced sample: peripheral blood. These receptors were collected from a man between 50 and 59 years old with acute or convalescent COVID-19. CDR3s include the opening cysteine and the closing phenylalanine or tryptophan. Fields, in order: J gene, clone size, V gene, D gene, CDR3 protein, CDR3 DNA. The D gene is left open where the match is weak. Size tells how often a clone was seen (once, few, many) or the class of an expanded clone, and some rows leave it out.

>TRBJ2-6|.|TRBV10-3|TRBD1
CAIKGATLSNVLTF
TGTGCCATCAAGGGGGCTACTCTCTCCAACGTCCTGACTTTC
>TRBJ2-1|.|TRBV7-2|TRBD2
CASSRTSGRAGSYNEQFF
TGTGCCAGCAGCCGGACTAGCGGGAGGGCCGGGTCCTACAATGAGCAGTTCTTC
>TRBJ2-3|.|TRBV28|TRBD1
CASSSYGQGRDTQYF
TGTGCCAGCAGTTCCTACGGACAGGGCAGAGATACGCAGTATTTT
>TRBJ1-6|few|TRBV7-2|TRBD1
CASSSNRGGNSPLHF
TGTGCCAGCAGCTCGAACAGGGGTGGTAATTCACCCCTCCACTTT
>TRBJ1-1|.|TRBV6-2/TRBV6-3|.
CASSSRPTVEAFF
TGTGCCAGCAGTTCCCGCCCAACAGTTGAAGCTTTCTTT
>TRBJ1-4|.|TRBV19|.
CASSIDPGGGTANEKLFF
TGTGCCAGTAGTATAGACCCGGGCGGCGGGACGGCTAATGAAAAACTGTTTTTT
>TRBJ2-6|.|TRBV23-1|.
CASSHPDSSGANVLTF
TGCGCCAGCAGTCACCCCGACAGCTCTGGGGCCAACGTCCTGACTTTC
>TRBJ1-1|.|TRBV5-1|TRBD1
CASSGGQGVGAFF
TGCGCCAGCAGCGGCGGACAGGGGGTGGGAGCTTTCTTT
>TRBJ2-1|.|TRBV11-2|.
CASSLGSNEQFF
TGTGCCAGCAGCTTAGGTAGCAATGAGCAGTTCTTC
>TRBJ1-6|.|TRBV18|.
CASSPGLSNSPLHF
TGTGCCAGCTCACCGGGCCTTTCTAATTCACCCCTCCACTTT
>TRBJ2-1|.|TRBV7-3|.
CASSLGLSSYNEQFF
TGTGCCAGCAGCTTAGGACTTTCATCCTACAATGAGCAGTTCTTC
>TRBJ1-4|.|TRBV3-1/TRBV3-2|TRBD1
CASSLIVGQGPTNEKLFF
TGTGCCAGCAGCCTCATCGTGGGACAGGGACCAACTAATGAAAAACTGTTTTTT
>TRBJ2-4|.|TRBV7-8|.
CASSLKYTGAQGSGKNIQYF
TGTGCCAGCAGCCTTAAATATACGGGAGCACAGGGGAGCGGCAAAAACATTCAGTACTTC
>TRBJ1-1|.|TRBV5-5|.
CASSLFEAGGTEAFF
TGTGCCAGCAGCTTGTTTGAGGCAGGAGGCACTGAAGCTTTCTTT
>TRBJ1-2|.|TRBV30|TRBD1
CAWRAIAWTGVYGYTF
TGTGCCTGGAGGGCAATCGCTTGGACAGGGGTCTATGGCTACACCTTC
>TRBJ1-1|.|TRBV5-1|.
CASSLEWSGDTEAFF
TGCGCCAGCAGCTTGGAATGGTCAGGGGACACTGAAGCTTTCTTT
>TRBJ1-5|.|TRBV18|.
CASSPGRLNQPQHF
TGTGCCAGCTCACCGGGGCGACTCAATCAGCCCCAGCATTTT
>TRBJ1-2|.|TRBV6-6|.
CASSYVGVYGYTF
TGTGCCAGCAGTTACGTGGGAGTCTATGGCTACACCTTC
>TRBJ2-5|.|TRBV5-3|.
CARSPHQVGGAVETQYF
TGTGCCAGAAGCCCCCACCAGGTTGGGGGGGCTGTGGAGACCCAGTACTTC
>TRBJ1-3|.|TRBV14|TRBD1
CASSRGGSGNTIYF
TGTGCCAGCAGCCGAGGGGGCTCCGGAAACACCATATATTTT
>TRBJ1-5|.|TRBV15|.
CATSRDGPQPQHF
TGTGCCACCAGCAGAGATGGGCCTCAGCCCCAGCATTTT
>TRBJ1-1|.|TRBV10-3|.
CAISGGRTNTEAFF
TGTGCCATCAGTGGCGGCAGGACAAACACTGAAGCTTTCTTT
>TRBJ2-3|.|TRBV7-3|.
CASSAVRDTDTQYF
TGTGCCAGCAGCGCCGTGAGGGACACAGATACGCAGTATTTT
>TRBJ2-5|.|TRBV19|.
CARPETPNQETQYF
TGTGCCAGACCCGAAACTCCGAACCAAGAGACCCAGTACTTC
>TRBJ1-6|.|TRBV11-3|TRBD1
CASSSRPGQGNSPLHF
TGTGCCAGCAGCTCCCGACCGGGACAGGGTAATTCACCCCTCCACTTT
>TRBJ2-1|.|TRBV30|TRBD2
CAWSSGTYNEQFF
TGTGCCTGGAGTAGCGGGACCTACAATGAGCAGTTCTTC
>TRBJ2-3|few|TRBV10-2|.
CASGLGGEHTDTQYF
TGCGCCAGCGGTCTAGGCGGAGAACACACAGATACGCAGTATTTT
>TRBJ1-2|.|TRBV9|TRBD1
CASSETGQGSANYGYTF
TGTGCCAGCAGCGAGACCGGACAGGGCTCAGCTAACTATGGCTACACCTTC
>TRBJ2-7|once|TRBV30|TRBD1
CAWRGTGTGGVRHIYEQYF
TGTGCCTGGAGGGGAACCGGGACAGGGGGCGTCAGGCACATTTACGAGCAGTACTTC
>TRBJ1-2|once|TRBV27|TRBD1
CASSLTGGASSYGYTF
TGTGCCAGCAGTTTAACAGGGGGCGCATCGTCCTATGGCTACACCTTC
>TRBJ1-2|few|TRBV11-1|TRBD1
CASSLSTGENYGYTF
TGTGCCAGCAGCTTATCGACAGGGGAAAACTATGGCTACACCTTC
>TRBJ1-2|.|TRBV16|.
CASSQSREADYGYTF
TGTGCCAGCAGCCAATCGAGGGAGGCAGATTATGGCTACACCTTC
>TRBJ2-5|.|TRBV5-4|TRBD2
CASSRVLAGGFLETQYF
TGTGCCAGCAGCCGAGTTCTAGCGGGGGGATTTTTGGAGACCCAGTACTTC
>TRBJ1-1|.|TRBV7-9|.
CASTHREAGRTEAFF
TGTGCCAGCACCCACCGAGAAGCAGGGAGGACTGAAGCTTTCTTT
>TRBJ2-1|medium-sized|TRBV24-1|.
CATSPGTYNEQFF
TGTGCCACCAGTCCGGGGACCTACAATGAGCAGTTCTTC
>TRBJ1-2|.|TRBV28|.
CASIRRGYNGYTF
TGTGCCAGCATTCGGCGGGGGTATAATGGCTACACCTTC
>TRBJ1-1|.|TRBV11-2|.
CASSLGWGGTEAFF
TGTGCCAGCAGCTTAGGATGGGGGGGAACTGAAGCTTTCTTT
>TRBJ2-2|once|TRBV10-3|TRBD2
CAIRRTSPGELFF
TGTGCCATCAGACGGACTAGCCCCGGGGAGCTGTTTTTT
>TRBJ2-7|.|TRBV6-5|TRBD2
CASRQTSGTYEQYF
TGTGCCAGCAGACAGACTAGCGGTACCTACGAGCAGTACTTC
>TRBJ1-2|.|TRBV21-1|.
CASTQHRYHTGTGIYYGYTF
TGTGCCAGCACTCAACATCGTTATCATACCGGGACAGGGATTTACTATGGCTACACCTTC
>TRBJ2-7|.|TRBV19|.
CASSTGTPEQYF
TGTGCCAGTAGTACCGGGACTCCTGAGCAGTACTTC
>TRBJ1-4|once|TRBV11-2|TRBD1
CASREDRGSIRIANEKLFF
TGTGCCAGCAGAGAGGACAGGGGGAGTATTCGAATAGCTAATGAAAAACTGTTTTTT
>TRBJ2-2|.|TRBV7-3|.
CASSPRGTGELFF
TGTGCCAGCAGCCCCAGGGGTACCGGGGAGCTGTTTTTT
>TRBJ2-5|.|TRBV4-1|TRBD1
CASSLQGAETQYF
TGCGCCAGCAGCCTCCAGGGGGCGGAGACCCAGTACTTC
>TRBJ2-2|once|TRBV5-4|.
CASSPGRGASNTGELFF
TGTGCCAGCAGCCCTGGCCGCGGAGCTTCGAACACCGGGGAGCTGTTTTTT
>TRBJ2-7|.|TRBV25-1|TRBD2
CASRYSGGGYEQYF
TGTGCCAGCAGGTACAGCGGGGGGGGTTACGAGCAGTACTTC
>TRBJ2-7|.|TRBV4-1|TRBD2
CASSQVSSGTYEQYF
TGCGCCAGCAGCCAAGTTTCTAGCGGGACCTACGAGCAGTACTTC
>TRBJ2-7|.|TRBV14|.
CASSLTAFSPYEQYF
TGTGCCAGCAGCCTGACAGCTTTTTCCCCCTACGAGCAGTACTTC
>TRBJ1-4|.|TRBV11-3|.
CASSITEQLFF
TGTGCCAGCAGCATCACTGAGCAACTGTTTTTT
>TRBJ1-1|.|TRBV9|.
CASSTYPRGEGEAFF
TGTGCCAGCAGTACATACCCAAGGGGGGAGGGTGAAGCTTTCTTT
>TRBJ1-1|.|TRBV7-9|.
CASSTDSEYTEAFF
TGTGCCAGCAGCACCGACAGTGAATACACTGAAGCTTTCTTT
>TRBJ1-1|once|TRBV28|.
CASSVTTNTEAFF
TGTGCCAGCAGTGTTACAACGAACACTGAAGCTTTCTTT